This TCR beta chain was identified in a study of blood T cell repertoires in COVID-19. At the level of the study: Donors in the United States, Italy and Spain gave samples during acute or convalescent COVID-19.

V was cut by 0 bases and J by 4 bases, with 7 bases left in between. The V gene's germline CDR1 is SEHNR and CDR2 FQNEAQ (reference sequence). This CDR3 contains 14 residues. Assay: immunoSEQ multiplex PCR; the TCRdb copy retains only in-frame clones and omits some. The repertoire holds 200,000 or so clones, with about 85% as singletons. Sample: PBMCs or T cells enriched from blood (not recorded which). This chain links TRBV7-9 with TRBJ1-5, with D unclear. The sequence derives from a man aged 25-40 years who had recovered from COVID-19. The DNA for the CDR3 is TGTGCCAGCAGCTTAGCCGGGTTTAATCAGCCCCAGCATTTT. This encodes CASSLAGFNQPQHF.